This section outlines one T cell receptor (beta chain) sequence together with its context. Its antigen remains unknown. The data stem from a study of monozygotic twins with inflammatory bowel disease. Whole-study results and caveats: Especially with disease activity, IBD patients had fewer clonotypes in common with others than healthy twins did. Inverse Simpson values showed less TCRbeta diversity in IBD patients than in their healthy co-twins.

TCRdb reanalyzed the 5' RACE reads and collapses them to one entry per CDR3 protein, without DNA. This listing includes about 200,000 distinct CDR3 sequences. The germline CDR1 and CDR2 sequences are SGHNT and YENEEA. There are 13 residues in the CDR3. The TCR was taken from a human donor with ulcerative colitis or Crohn's disease, or a healthy co-twin of an affected twin (not recorded which). Sequenced material: blood. V is TRBV11-3 and J is TRBJ2-7. CDR3 sequence reads: CASSLGQDYEQYF.